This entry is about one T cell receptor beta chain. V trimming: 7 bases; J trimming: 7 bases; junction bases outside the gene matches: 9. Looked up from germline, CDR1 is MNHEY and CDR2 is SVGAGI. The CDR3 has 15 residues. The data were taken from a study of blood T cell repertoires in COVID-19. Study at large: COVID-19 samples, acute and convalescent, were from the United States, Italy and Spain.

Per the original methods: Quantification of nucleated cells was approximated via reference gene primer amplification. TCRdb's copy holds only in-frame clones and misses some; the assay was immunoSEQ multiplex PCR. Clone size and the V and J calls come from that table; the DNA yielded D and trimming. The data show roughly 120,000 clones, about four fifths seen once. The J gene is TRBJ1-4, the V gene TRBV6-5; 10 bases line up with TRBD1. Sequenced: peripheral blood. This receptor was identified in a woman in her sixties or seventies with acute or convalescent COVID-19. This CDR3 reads CASTPRWDRGEKLFF. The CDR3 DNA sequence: TGTGCCAGCACTCCGCGATGGGACAGGGGTGAAAAACTGTTTTTT.